Each of the 28 T cell receptor beta chains below was sequenced from the same sample in a study of radiation and T cells in renal cell carcinoma. Assay used: immunoSEQ multiplex PCR; TCRdb lists only in-frame clones, some missing. The table lists some 110,000 clones, 82% of them singletons. As for time point: baseline pretreatment blood. Indicated treatment: 15 Gy SBRT to primary tumor, nephrectomy 4 weeks later. Sequences were derived from blood, sampled from a patient whose treatment included radiotherapy and nephrectomy. Every receptor here comes from a woman aged 60 to 75 with renal cell carcinoma.

About this clone: In the same sample, other DNA sequences code for this CDR3. The chain is built from TRBV29-1 and TRBJ1-2; no clear D. The CDR3 totals 11 residues. Germline values: CDR1 SQVTM, CDR2 ANQGSEA. V lost 6 bases to trimming and J lost 2 bases, with 7 bases between them. DNA of the CDR3: TGCAGCGTGGCGGGGAACTATGGCTACACCTTC. Protein sequence: CSVAGNYGYTF. Filled out from reference TRBV29-1 and TRBJ1-2, the complete variable domain reads SAVISQKPSRDICQRGTSLTIQCQVDSQVTMMFWYRQQPGQSLTLIATANQGSEATYESGFVIDKFPISRPNLTFSTLTVSNMSPEDSSIYLCSVAGNYGYTFGSGTRLTVV.

The gene calls are TRBV27 and TRBJ2-7; D may be TRBD1 or TRBD2 (5 bases each). In germline, CDR1 is MNHEY, CDR2 SMNVEV (reference sequence). The CDR3 has 13 residues. Trimming took off 8 bases at V and 3 bases at J, with 14 bases between the two ends. The CDR3 DNA reads TGTGCCAGCGCCTTCGGGACGGACTACGAGCAGTACTTC. Translated: CASAFGTDYEQYF.

This sequence joins TRBV4-1 and TRBJ2-5; 8 bases fit TRBD2. The length of the CDR3 is 18 residues. Germline CDR1 MGHRA, CDR2 YSYEKL. Germline trimming cut 4 bases from V and 5 bases from J; bases unmatched to any gene: 18. CDR3 bases: TGCGCCAGCAGCCCCCCAGCGGCAGCGGGAGCTCATGTGGAGACCCAGTACTTC. It yields the protein CASSPPAAAGAHVETQYF.

The V call is TRBV6-5, the J call TRBJ2-5, with 11 bases identical to TRBD2. Trimming took 3 bases from V and 5 from J; bases not matched to a gene: 5. CDR1 is MNHEY, CDR2 SVGAGI, per germline. The CDR3 consists of 15 residues. The CDR3 DNA is TGTGCCAGCAGTTATTCGCGGACTAGCGGGGAGACCCAGTACTTC. The encoded protein is CASSYSRTSGETQYF.

This clone appeared once. Other DNA sequences in this sample translate to the same CDR3. The rearrangement uses TRBV27 and TRBJ1-3; TRBD1 is a possible D gene (6 bases). This CDR3 is built from 14 residues. Between the trimmed V and J ends, which lost 5 bases and 4 bases, there was a span of 12 bases. The V gene's germline CDR1 is MNHEY and CDR2 SMNVEV (reference sequence). CDR3 sequence reads: CASSLQGRGNTIYF. The CDR3 bases are TGTGCCAGCAGTCTACAGGGTCGAGGAAACACCATATATTTT.

The chain has TRBV7-9 and TRBJ2-3, with D possibly matching TRBD2 (5 bases). The CDR3 runs 15 residues. The germline V gene encodes CDR1 SEHNR and CDR2 FQNEAQ (reference sequence). V was shortened by 4 bases and J by 1 base, with 12 bases between the two germline ends. The CDR3 region is CASSSRLEGTDTQYF. The CDR3 DNA follows: TGTGCCAGCAGCTCCCGGTTGGAGGGCACAGATACGCAGTATTTT.

This chain uses TRBV2 with TRBJ2-2, with D possibly matching TRBD1 (7 bases). The CDR3 totals 15 residues. Germline CDR1 and CDR2: SNHLY and FYNNEI. The V end lost 3 bases, the J end lost 5 bases, and 13 bases lay between the germline ends. The CDR3 sequence: CASSEEQGGTGELFF. DNA of the CDR3: TGTGCCAGCAGTGAGGAGCAGGGGGGTACCGGGGAGCTGTTTTTT.

The chain recombines TRBV2 with TRBJ1-4, with 9 bases identical to TRBD1. Unmatched junction bases numbered 5, after V lost 6 bases and J lost 3 bases. From germline, CDR1 is SNHLY and CDR2 FYNNEI. This CDR3 spans 15 amino acids. The CDR3 DNA follows: TGTGCCAGCAGCGGACAGGGGCCCCCTAATGAAAAACTGTTTTTT. Protein sequence: CASSGQGPPNEKLFF.

This chain uses TRBV5-5 with TRBJ2-1, with unresolved D. From germline, CDR1 is SGHKS and CDR2 YYEKEE (reference sequence). V lost 0 bases, J lost 0 bases, and 10 bases lay in between. The CDR3 extends over 16 amino acids. The CDR3 DNA reads as TGTGCCAGCAGCTTGGAAGACACTTACTCCTACAATGAGCAGTTCTTC. Its translation: CASSLEDTYSYNEQFF.

CDR3 coding DNA: TGTGCCAGCAGTGAATTACCCGGACGTGGTGAAAAACTGTTTTTT. Protein product: CASSELPGRGEKLFF. This chain joins TRBV6-1 and TRBJ1-4; the D is unclear. Germline CDR1 MNHNS, CDR2 SASEGT. The CDR3 loop spans 15 amino acids. With 2 bases removed from V and 7 bases from J, the gap between germline ends came to 14 bases.

V is TRBV28 and J is TRBJ2-1; D is ambiguous. The CDR3 is made up of 12 amino acids. Germline V gives CDR1 MDHEN, CDR2 SYDVKM. The V end lost 3 bases, the J end lost 7 bases, and 7 bases lay between the germline ends. This CDR3 reads CASSLERNEQFF. The DNA for the CDR3 is TGTGCCAGCAGTTTGGAAAGGAATGAGCAGTTCTTC.

The V and J genes are TRBV20-1 and TRBJ1-2; D call uncertain. Germline V gene lookup returns CDR1 DFQATT and CDR2 SNEGSKA (reference sequence). The CDR3 is made up of 11 amino acids. V shed 0 bases and J shed 8 bases, with 7 bases lying between them. The CDR3 nucleotides read TGCAGTGCTAGAGATTATGAGGGCTACACCTTC. Encoded protein: CSARDYEGYTF.

This chain links TRBV9 with TRBJ2-3; the D gene is possibly TRBD1 (5 bases). Trimming left V 0 bases short and J 4 bases short, with 15 bases between. The CDR3 runs to 16 residues. CDR1 is SGDLS, CDR2 YYNGEE, per germline. CDR3 DNA sequence: TGTGCCAGCAGCGTAGGCGGCAGGGATATAGCAGATACGCAGTATTTT. It yields the protein CASSVGGRDIADTQYF. The variable domain in full, with the rest retrieved from reference TRBV9 and TRBJ2-3, is DSGVTQTPKHLITATGQRVTLRCSPRSGDLSVYWYQQSLDQGLQFLIQYYNGEERAKGNILERFSAQQFPDLHSELNLSSLELGDSALYFCASSVGGRDIADTQYFGPGTRLTVL.

The rearrangement joins TRBV2 to TRBJ1-6, with D maybe TRBD1 (5 bases). Germline V gives CDR1 SNHLY, CDR2 FYNNEI. The CDR3 sequence is 17 residues long. V lost 1 base to trimming and J lost 0 bases, with 10 bases between them. CDR3: CASSEGGGGSYNSPLHF. The CDR3 region has the DNA TGTGCCAGCAGTGAAGGCGGTGGGGGCTCCTATAATTCACCCCTCCACTTT.

The rearrangement uses TRBV11-1 and TRBJ1-1; D not resolved. The germline CDR1 and CDR2 sequences are SGHAT and FQDESV (reference sequence). Trimming pared 2 bases from V and 1 base from J, leaving 11 bases between. This CDR3 contains 15 residues. CDR3 bases: TGTGCCAGCAGCTTATTCCCCATTTCGAACACTGAAGCTTTCTTT. It encodes CASSLFPISNTEAFF.

The gene calls are TRBV15 and TRBJ2-3; 9 positions match TRBD2. This CDR3 spans 17 amino acids. Germline-derived CDR1 and CDR2 are LNHNV and YYDKDF (reference sequence). V shed 0 bases and J 6 bases; nucleotides not matched to a gene: 10. CDR3 region: CATSRDRVGGGADTQYF. In DNA, the CDR3 is TGTGCCACCAGCAGAGATCGGGTAGGCGGGGGGGCGGATACGCAGTATTTT.

The chain couples TRBV11-3 to TRBJ1-1; D possibly corresponds to TRBD1 (6 bases). The CDR3 totals 15 residues. V lost 3 bases and J 5 bases, leaving 16 bases between the germline ends. The germline V gene encodes CDR1 SGHNT and CDR2 YENEEA. The CDR3 reads CASSLGQGRETEAFF. The CDR3 DNA sequence: TGTGCCAGCAGCTTGGGTCAGGGGAGGGAAACTGAAGCTTTCTTT.

The CDR3 nucleotides are TGTGCCAGCAGCCTAGGGACTAGCGGGAGCCACGAGCAGTACTTC. Amino acids: CASSLGTSGSHEQYF. The chain employs TRBV28 and TRBJ2-7, with 14 bases lining up with TRBD2. The CDR3 is 15 residues long. V was clipped by 6 bases and J by 5 bases; unmatched bases: 6. CDR1 is MDHEN and CDR2 is SYDVKM in the germline V gene.

This clone showed up just once. The rearrangement uses TRBV7-9 and TRBJ1-4, with TRBD1 identical over 7 bases. Per the germline V gene, CDR1 is SEHNR and CDR2 is FQNEAQ (reference sequence). With 4 bases clipped from V and 8 bases from J, the junction kept 13 bases outside the gene matches. The CDR3 totals 16 residues. Here the CDR3 reads CASSSFLGGEGEKLFF. Here the CDR3 DNA reads TGTGCCAGCAGCTCATTCCTAGGGGGCGAGGGAGAAAAACTGTTTTTT. The variable domain in full, with the rest retrieved from reference TRBV7-9 and TRBJ1-4, is DTGVSQNPRHKITKRGQNVTFRCDPISEHNRLYWYRQTLGQGPEFLTYFQNEAQLEKSRLLSDRFSAERPKGSFSTLEIQRTEQGDSAMYLCASSSFLGGEGEKLFFGSGTQLSVL.

The chain employs TRBV9 and TRBJ2-1; 8 positions agree with TRBD2. This CDR3 comprises 14 residues. From germline, CDR1 is SGDLS and CDR2 YYNGEE. Unmatched junction bases numbered 2, after V lost 2 bases and J lost 4 bases. The CDR3 DNA reads TGTGCCAGCAGCGTCAGCGGGAGTTACAATGAGCAGTTCTTC. Translation gives CASSVSGSYNEQFF.

The chain employs TRBV27 and TRBJ1-5; D is uncertain. The CDR3 is 14 residues long. CDR1 and CDR2 from the germline V gene are MNHEY and SMNVEV (reference sequence). V lost 3 bases and J 0 bases, leaving 6 bases between the germline ends. The CDR3 reads CASSFSSSNQPQHF. The CDR3 DNA follows: TGTGCCAGCAGTTTCAGTAGTAGCAATCAGCCCCAGCATTTT.

This chain connects TRBV18 to TRBJ1-1; D ambiguous. This CDR3 has 15 residues. Germline V lookup: CDR1 KGHSH, CDR2 LQKENI. Trimming stripped 3 bases from V and 10 bases from J, with 21 bases between. The CDR3 DNA follows: TGTGCCAGCTCACCCAGCACTGTCACCGAGGTGGGAGCTTTCTTT. Translation: CASSPSTVTEVGAFF.

The chain links TRBV5-4 to TRBJ1-1; D ambiguous. The CDR3 has 14 amino acids. V gave up 3 bases and J gave up 1 base, with 10 bases separating them. The germline V gene encodes CDR1 SGHNT and CDR2 YYREEE (reference sequence). The CDR3 is CASSSILENTEAFF. The CDR3 DNA reads as TGTGCCAGCAGCTCAATACTAGAGAACACTGAAGCTTTCTTT.

V and J are TRBV7-8 and TRBJ2-1, with a possible D match to TRBD2 (6 bases). Trimming removed 2 bases from V and 4 bases from J, with 15 bases in between. CDR1 is SGHVS and CDR2 is FQNEAQ in the germline V gene. The CDR3 length is 16 residues. CDR3 sequence reads: CASSLRDLGRYNEQFF. CDR3 DNA sequence: TGTGCCAGCAGCTTACGGGACTTAGGTCGGTACAATGAGCAGTTCTTC.

The chain carries TRBV7-2 and TRBJ2-1; D not certain. The germline gives CDR1 SGHTA, CDR2 FQGNSA. The ends were cut back, 4 bases at V and 7 bases at J, with 11 bases in the middle. The CDR3 length is 13 residues. In nucleotides, the CDR3 is TGTGCCAGCAGCTGGGGTACGGTAAATGAGCAGTTCTTC. Its translation is CASSWGTVNEQFF. The entire variable domain, with the rest obtained from reference TRBV7-2 and TRBJ2-1, is as follows: GAGVSQSPSNKVTEKGKDVELRCDPISGHTALYWYRQSLGQGLEFLIYFQGNSAPDKSGLPSDRFSAERTGGSVSTLTIQRTQQEDSAVYLCASSWGTVNEQFFGPGTRLTVL.

This clone was detected many times. The rearrangement links TRBV19 to TRBJ2-7; no firm D call. CDR3 length: 13 residues. CDR1 LNHDA and CDR2 SQIVND come from the germline V gene (reference sequence). V lost 6 bases, J lost 3 bases, and 12 bases lay in between. The CDR3 bases are TGTGCCAGTAGCAAGGAAGGCAGCTACGAGCAGTACTTC. Amino acid sequence: CASSKEGSYEQYF.

J is TRBJ2-3 and V is TRBV4-3; 9 nucleotides match TRBD2. The CDR3 runs 18 residues. CDR1 is LGHNA and CDR2 is YSLEER in the germline V gene. V gave up 1 base and J gave up 2 bases; unmatched junction bases: 10. CDR3 sequence reads: CASSQGRASGRPTDTQYF. The CDR3 coding sequence is TGCGCCAGCAGCCAAGGTCGGGCAAGCGGGAGGCCCACAGATACGCAGTATTTT.

The chain couples TRBV27 to TRBJ1-5; 8 bases are shared with TRBD1. The CDR3 has 14 amino acids. Germline V lookup: CDR1 MNHEY, CDR2 SMNVEV (reference sequence). The ends lost 6 bases at V and 6 bases at J; junction bases unmatched: 7. The CDR3, as DNA: TGTGCCAGCAGGACTTCAGGGGGCGGTCAGCCCCAGCATTTT. Amino acid sequence: CASRTSGGGQPQHF.